The present TCR beta chain was sequenced within a study of blood T cells in healthy people across ages. It was with a sample-barcoded 5' primer and a J-beta primer mix that a second PCR of about 6 to 12 cycles was run. TCRdb reanalysed the 5' RACE reads using MiXCR and keeps one entry per CDR3 protein. The table records hundreds of thousands of distinct CDR3 sequences, more than 55% of them present only once. The receptor was derived from a man aged 40-50 years in good health. Sequencing used blood.

The CDR3 DNA is TGTGCCAGCTCACTCCGGACGGATCAAGAGACCCAGTACTTC. It translates to CASSLRTDQETQYF. This chain connects TRBV18 to TRBJ2-5, with D uncertain. The germline V gene encodes CDR1 KGHSH and CDR2 LQKENI. This CDR3 region has 14 residues. V lost 4 bases and J 2 bases, leaving 11 bases between the germline ends.